This note documents a single T cell receptor beta chain sequence. Antigen: not known. This sample was included in a study of shared clonotypes between healthy human individuals. Study in general: CD4 naive and memory got three plates each, CD8 naive two, CD8 memory one.

Study-level points and caveats: Non-shared clonotypes had lower generation probabilities than clonotypes shared by all four sorted-subset donors. Clonotype sharing among the donors was expected to vary with sequencing depth.

The sorted-subset replicate PCRs were given 150 to 250 ng DNA, which is about 30,000 T cell genomes. Measured with immunoSEQ multiplex PCR; TCRdb has only the in-frame clones, and not every one. The data show more than 1 million clones, with about four fifths seen just once and approximately 0.5% held by the top ten. Germline V lookup: CDR1 SQVTM, CDR2 ANQGSEA. The CDR3 runs 12 residues. V lost 7 bases and J 8 bases, leaving 16 bases between the germline ends. The sequence was obtained from a man aged 18 to 35 in good health. Some clones in this sample may be carry-over from other donors' samples. This chain uses TRBV29-1 with TRBJ2-3; a possible D gene is TRBD2 (6 bases). Sequencing was performed on memory CD4+ T cells from PBMCs. The subset: CD45RA-negative fraction. CDR3 in DNA: TGCAGCGGGCGGGGAGGAGGAGGTACGCAGTATTTT. Protein product: CSGRGGGGTQYF.